The next 28 T cell receptor beta chains were all read from a single sample in a study of neoadjuvant nivolumab and ipilimumab in lung cancer. Sequenced by immunoSEQ multiplex PCR; TCRdb stores in-frame clones only, minus some. Here the sample spans about 25,000 clones, approximately 78% being singletons. The sequenced sample was tumor tissue, obtained after neoadjuvant nivolumab, alone or with ipilimumab, at or shortly before surgery. Source of these receptors: an adult with non-small cell lung cancer.

V usage is TRBV5-1 and J usage is TRBJ2-3; 8 nucleotides line up with TRBD2. CDR3 length: 14 residues. V lost 0 bases and J lost 5; bases outside the gene matches: 2. CDR1 is SGHRS and CDR2 is YFSETQ in the germline V gene. The CDR3 is CASSLGREEDTQYF. The DNA for the CDR3 is TGCGCCAGCAGCTTGGGGCGGGAGGAAGATACGCAGTATTTT.

In the case of this clone: One end of the junction does not line up with germline, which may come from a read error. This chain connects TRBV19 to TRBJ1-1, with TRBD1 matching over 9 bases. The CDR3 runs to 16 residues. Per germline, CDR1 LNHDA and CDR2 SQIVND (reference sequence). The CDR3 reads CASSIRSGQGWTEAFF. In DNA form, the CDR3 reads TGTGCCAGCAGTATAAGGTCGGGACAGGGATGGACTGAAGCTTTCTTT.

This clone came up a few times. This sequence joins TRBV5-1 and TRBJ1-3; D is uncertain. V lost 6 bases and J 0 bases, leaving 16 bases between the germline ends. In germline, CDR1 is SGHRS, CDR2 YFSETQ. This CDR3 contains 16 residues. The CDR3 sequence: CASMLGVGPSGNTIYF. The CDR3 DNA is TGCGCCAGCATGCTTGGGGTTGGACCCTCTGGAAACACCATATATTTT.

The CDR3 region has the DNA TGTGCCAGCACCGAGGGGCGGCAGGGTAGGCCCGAGCAGTACTTC. Residues: CASTEGRQGRPEQYF. The chain recombines TRBV6-1 with TRBJ2-7; possibly TRBD1 or TRBD2 for D (5 bases each). Trimming pared 7 bases from V and 6 bases from J, leaving 22 bases between. The CDR3 contains 15 residues. Germline CDR1 reads MNHNS; CDR2 reads SASEGT.

This clone was observed once. The V call is TRBV2, the J call TRBJ1-5; D call uncertain. CDR1 and CDR2 (germline): SNHLY, FYNNEI. Trimming removed 8 bases from V and 4 bases from J, with 18 bases in between. The CDR3 extends over 15 amino acids. CDR3 nucleotides: TGTGCCAGCGCTAAAACCGGGCCAGAGAATCAGCCCCAGCATTTT. Translating it yields CASAKTGPENQPQHF.

The J gene is TRBJ2-3, the V gene TRBV5-1, with TRBD1 matching over 9 bases. The CDR3 runs 15 residues. Germline values: CDR1 SGHRS, CDR2 YFSETQ. V lost 5 bases to trimming and J lost 6 bases; unmatched junction nucleotides: 10. CDR3 nucleotides: TGCGCCAGCAGGGGACAGGGACGACAAACTGATACGCAGTATTTT. Translating it yields CASRGQGRQTDTQYF.

V usage is TRBV30 and J usage is TRBJ2-1; D remains ambiguous. This CDR3 is 11 amino acids long. Germline loops: CDR1 GTSNPN, CDR2 SVGIG (reference sequence). With 2 bases removed from V and 6 bases from J, the gap between germline ends came to 5 bases. The CDR3 loop is CAWSHPNEQFF. The CDR3 DNA reads as TGTGCCTGGAGTCATCCCAATGAGCAGTTCTTC.

This clone has only one observation. The J gene is TRBJ2-5, the V gene TRBV12-5; a weak D match, TRBD2 (5 bases). CDR3 length: 14 amino acids. With 5 bases removed from V and 5 bases from J, the gap between germline ends came to 15 bases. Germline CDR1 LGHNT, CDR2 FRNRAP. The CDR3: CASGPNRPGETQYF. The CDR3 nucleotides read TGTGCTAGTGGTCCGAATCGACCGGGGGAGACCCAGTACTTC.

The chain is built from TRBV5-4 and TRBJ2-2; D gene ambiguous. In germline, CDR1 is SGHNT, CDR2 YYREEE (reference sequence). The CDR3 contains 13 residues. V gave up 4 bases and J gave up 6 bases, with 10 bases separating them. The CDR3, as DNA: TGTGCCAGCAGCACTGGACCGCCCGGGGAGCTGTTTTTT. Protein sequence: CASSTGPPGELFF. The full variable domain, its missing parts supplied by reference TRBV5-4 and TRBJ2-2, is ETGVTQSPTHLIKTRGQQVTLRCSSQSGHNTVSWYQQALGQGPQFIFQYYREEENGRGNFPPRFSGLQFPNYSSELNVNALELDDSALYLCASSTGPPGELFFGEGSRLTVL.

The gene calls are TRBV27 and TRBJ1-2; 7 bases align to TRBD1. V was clipped by 4 bases and J by 6 bases; unmatched bases: 5. The CDR3 contains 13 residues. In germline, CDR1 is MNHEY, CDR2 SMNVEV (reference sequence). The CDR3 DNA sequence: TGTGCCAGCAGTTGGGGACAGAGGAATGGCTACACCTTC. Residues: CASSWGQRNGYTF.

The rearrangement links TRBV6-5 to TRBJ1-5, with TRBD1 matching over 7 bases. V was pared by 6 bases and J by 3 bases, with 5 bases of the junction left unmatched. CDR3 length: 14 residues. Germline V CDR1 and CDR2: MNHEY, SVGAGI. DNA of the CDR3: TGTGCCAGCAGCCGTGACAGGGACAATCAGCCCCAGCATTTT. It yields the protein CASSRDRDNQPQHF.

By sample fraction, this clone is medium-sized (0.01 to 0.1%). The chain joins TRBV30 to TRBJ1-2; 10 nucleotides match TRBD1. J lost 2 bases, V lost 4 bases, and 1 base had no gene match. This CDR3 has 13 residues. Germline V gene data show CDR1 as GTSNPN and CDR2 as SVGIG (reference sequence). The CDR3 reads CAWKDRGNYGYTF. The CDR3 DNA reads as TGTGCCTGGAAGGACAGGGGGAACTATGGCTACACCTTC.

The V call is TRBV2, the J call TRBJ1-5; TRBD1 might be the D (5 bases). Germline CDR1 and CDR2: SNHLY and FYNNEI. The CDR3 is 15 amino acids. Deletions cut 8 bases from V and 5 bases from J, with 19 bases between. The CDR3 nucleotides are TGTGCCAGCTCGTCGGGGGGATGGTTCGATCAGCCCCAGCATTTT. Protein: CASSSGGWFDQPQHF.

Note on this clone: Other DNA sequences in the sample encode the same CDR3. The J gene is TRBJ1-1, the V gene TRBV7-8, with a weak D call TRBD1 (5 bases). The CDR3 spans 14 residues. Germline V gene lookup returns CDR1 SGHVS and CDR2 FQNEAQ. Trimming took 2 bases from V and 2 from J, leaving 9 bases between them. As DNA, the CDR3 is TGTGCCAGCAGCTTACGCCAGGGAAACACTGAAGCTTTCTTT. Translation gives CASSLRQGNTEAFF.

The chain uses TRBV7-9 and TRBJ1-1; D may be TRBD1 (5 bases). CDR3 length: 16 residues. Germline assignment: CDR1 SEHNR and CDR2 FQNEAQ (reference sequence). V was shortened by 5 bases and J by 0 bases, with 16 bases between the two germline ends. CDR3: CASSVQAGPLNTEAFF. The CDR3 DNA reads as TGTGCCAGCAGCGTCCAAGCGGGGCCCCTGAACACTGAAGCTTTCTTT.

This rearrangement joins TRBV27 to TRBJ2-5; perhaps TRBD2 as D (6 bases). This CDR3 is 13 amino acids long. Germline V gene sequence: CDR1 MNHEY, CDR2 SMNVEV (reference sequence). With 4 bases removed from V and 6 bases from J, the gap between germline ends came to 12 bases. CDR3 region: CASSYGSGKTQYF. CDR3 DNA: TGTGCCAGCAGTTACGGGAGTGGAAAGACCCAGTACTTC.

The chain combines TRBV6-1 with TRBJ2-5, with 8 bases that match TRBD2. This CDR3 has 14 residues. CDR1 is MNHNS and CDR2 is SASEGT in the germline V gene. V was clipped by 3 bases and J by 1 base; unmatched bases: 1. As DNA, the CDR3 is TGTGCCAGCAGTGACGGGACTAGCCAAGAGACCCAGTACTTC. Translation: CASSDGTSQETQYF.

J is TRBJ2-1 and V is TRBV2, with TRBD2 identical over 14 bases. CDR3 length equals 19 residues. The germline CDR1 and CDR2 sequences are SNHLY and FYNNEI. Trimming cost V 4 bases and J 0 bases; bases outside gene matches: 8. This chain's CDR3 is CASSVWGLAGEGSYNEQFF. The CDR3 DNA follows: TGTGCCAGCAGTGTTTGGGGACTAGCGGGAGAGGGCTCCTACAATGAGCAGTTCTTC.

V gene TRBV6-5 combines with J gene TRBJ2-3; weak D call: TRBD1 (5 bases). From germline, CDR1 is MNHEY and CDR2 SVGAGI. V was shortened by 0 bases and J by 5 bases, with 15 bases between the two germline ends. The CDR3 extends over 16 amino acids. The chain's CDR3 is CASSYSNQGQRDTQYF. The DNA for the CDR3 is TGTGCCAGCAGTTACTCGAACCAGGGCCAGAGAGATACGCAGTATTTT.

V gene TRBV14 combines with J gene TRBJ2-5; 7 bases are a match to TRBD1. The germline V gene has CDR1 SGHDN and CDR2 FVKESK. The CDR3 loop spans 16 amino acids. V lost 2 bases and J lost 1; bases outside the gene matches: 7. This CDR3 reads CASSQRGRTGQETQYF. The CDR3 DNA reads TGTGCCAGCAGCCAAAGGGGCAGGACAGGCCAAGAGACCCAGTACTTC.

This rearrangement joins TRBV7-9 to TRBJ2-3; D is ambiguous. Germline CDR1 reads SEHNR; CDR2 reads FQNEAQ (reference sequence). Between the trimmed V and J ends, which lost 5 bases and 2 bases, there was a span of 20 bases. This CDR3 has 17 amino acids. CDR3 coding DNA: TGTGCCAGCAGCCCCCCCCGACCCATTAGGGACACAGATACGCAGTATTTT. This codes for CASSPPRPIRDTDTQYF.

This rearrangement joins TRBV11-2 to TRBJ2-2; TRBD2 might be the D (5 bases). Trimming shortened V by 5 bases and J by 2 bases, and 12 bases separated the two germline ends. The CDR3 contains 15 residues. Germline V gene lookup returns CDR1 SGHAT and CDR2 FQNNGV. The CDR3 spells CASSGSASNTGELFF. The DNA for the CDR3 is TGTGCCAGCAGCGGTAGCGCCTCCAACACCGGGGAGCTGTTTTTT.

This sequence joins TRBV5-1 and TRBJ1-2; possibly TRBD1 for D (5 bases). The V and J ends lost 4 bases and 4 bases respectively, with 8 bases between them. The germline V gene has CDR1 SGHRS and CDR2 YFSETQ. The CDR3 is made up of 12 amino acids. CDR3 sequence reads: CASSQDSYGYTF. In nucleotides, the CDR3 is TGCGCCAGCAGCCAAGACAGCTATGGCTACACCTTC.

The gene calls are TRBV14 and TRBJ2-7; the match to TRBD1 covers 9 bases. V was pared by 4 bases and J by 0 bases, with 16 bases of the junction left unmatched. The length of the CDR3 is 19 residues. CDR1 and CDR2 from the germline V gene are SGHDN and FVKESK. The CDR3 DNA reads TGTGCCAGCAGCCCGGACAGGGGTTGGGGGTCAACTAGCTCCTACGAGCAGTACTTC. It translates to CASSPDRGWGSTSSYEQYF.

Worth noting for this clone: The identical CDR3 is also encoded by other nucleotide sequences in the sample. This chain joins TRBV30 and TRBJ2-7, with 9 bases fitting TRBD2. This CDR3 contains 15 residues. V trimming: 2 bases; J trimming: 1 base; junction bases outside the gene matches: 6. Germline V gene lookup returns CDR1 GTSNPN and CDR2 SVGIG (reference sequence). CDR3 amino acids: CAWSPLAGVSYEQYF. The CDR3 DNA sequence: TGTGCCTGGAGTCCCTTAGCGGGAGTTTCCTACGAGCAGTACTTC.

V is TRBV6-5 and J is TRBJ2-3; D not resolved. V dropped 7 bases and J dropped 2 bases, with 13 bases sitting between them. Germline values: CDR1 MNHEY, CDR2 SVGAGI. This CDR3 spans 14 amino acids. CDR3 coding DNA: TGTGCCAGCACCCAACACCGGGCCACAGATACGCAGTATTTT. Translation: CASTQHRATDTQYF.

The J gene is TRBJ1-5, the V gene TRBV5-6; a possible D gene is TRBD1 (5 bases). This CDR3 is 13 amino acids long. Germline V gene sequence: CDR1 SGHDT, CDR2 YYEEEE. V lost 3 bases and J 3 bases, leaving 7 bases between the germline ends. CDR3 in DNA: TGTGCCAGCAGCTCGACAGTCAATCAGCCCCAGCATTTT. This gives the protein CASSSTVNQPQHF.

This clone was seen once. The chain couples TRBV4-1 to TRBJ2-1; D is unclear. CDR3 length: 15 residues. The germline gives CDR1 MGHRA, CDR2 YSYEKL. V dropped 0 bases and J dropped 3 bases, with 9 bases sitting between them. The CDR3 nucleotides read TGCGCCAGCAGCCAAGATATGTCTAACTACAATGAGCAGTTCTTC. This sequence encodes CASSQDMSNYNEQFF.